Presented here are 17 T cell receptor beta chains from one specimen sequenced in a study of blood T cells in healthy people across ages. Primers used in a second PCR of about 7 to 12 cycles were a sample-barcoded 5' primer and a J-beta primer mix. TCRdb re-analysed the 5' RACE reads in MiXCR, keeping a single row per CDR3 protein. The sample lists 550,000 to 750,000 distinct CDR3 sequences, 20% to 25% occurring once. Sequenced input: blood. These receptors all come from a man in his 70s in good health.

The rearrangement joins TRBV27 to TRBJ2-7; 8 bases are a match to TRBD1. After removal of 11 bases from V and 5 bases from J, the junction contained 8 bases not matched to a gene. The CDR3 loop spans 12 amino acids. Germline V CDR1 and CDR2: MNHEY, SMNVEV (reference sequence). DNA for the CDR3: TGTGCCGGCACACCACAGGGGGACGAGCAGTACTTC. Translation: CAGTPQGDEQYF.

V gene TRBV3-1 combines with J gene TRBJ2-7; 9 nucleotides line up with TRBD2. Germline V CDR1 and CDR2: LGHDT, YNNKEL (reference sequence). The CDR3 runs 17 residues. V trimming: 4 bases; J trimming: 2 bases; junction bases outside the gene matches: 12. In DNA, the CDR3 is TGTGCCAGCAGCCCCGAAGCGGGAGGACTCAGCCCCTACGAGCAGTACTTC. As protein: CASSPEAGGLSPYEQYF.

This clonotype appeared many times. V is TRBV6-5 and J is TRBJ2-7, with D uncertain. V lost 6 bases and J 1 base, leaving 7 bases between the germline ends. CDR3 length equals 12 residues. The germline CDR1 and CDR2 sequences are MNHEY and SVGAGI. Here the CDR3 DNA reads TGTGCCAGCAGAGACACGTCCTACGAGCAGTACTTC. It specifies CASRDTSYEQYF.

The CDR3 reads CASSLFPGRTNNEQFF. The CDR3 nucleotides are TGTGCCAGCAGCCTTTTCCCTGGGAGAACTAACAATGAGCAGTTCTTC. This chain connects TRBV7-2 to TRBJ2-1; D possibly corresponds to TRBD2 (5 bases). V lost 5 bases to trimming and J lost 5 bases, with 19 bases between them. CDR1 is SGHTA, CDR2 FQGNSA, per germline. The CDR3 has 16 residues. The entire variable domain, with the rest obtained from reference TRBV7-2 and TRBJ2-1, is as follows: GAGVSQSPSNKVTEKGKDVELRCDPISGHTALYWYRQSLGQGLEFLIYFQGNSAPDKSGLPSDRFSAERTGGSVSTLTIQRTQQEDSAVYLCASSLFPGRTNNEQFFGPGTRLTVL.

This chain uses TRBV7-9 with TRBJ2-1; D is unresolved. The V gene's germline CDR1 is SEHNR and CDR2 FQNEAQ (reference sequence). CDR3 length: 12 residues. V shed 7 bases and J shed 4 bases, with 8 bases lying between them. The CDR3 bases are TGTGCCAGCACATTTGGGTACAATGAGCAGTTCTTC. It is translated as CASTFGYNEQFF.

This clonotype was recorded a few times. Here the CDR3 DNA reads TGTGCCAGCAGCCTATCTACAGGCGGAGCTTTCTTT. Its translation is CASSLSTGGAFF. The chain is built from TRBV12-3 or TRBV12-4 and TRBJ1-1, with D perhaps matching TRBD1 (5 bases). The CDR3 is 12 residues long. Trimming shortened V by 6 bases and J by 10 bases, and 15 bases separated the two germline ends.

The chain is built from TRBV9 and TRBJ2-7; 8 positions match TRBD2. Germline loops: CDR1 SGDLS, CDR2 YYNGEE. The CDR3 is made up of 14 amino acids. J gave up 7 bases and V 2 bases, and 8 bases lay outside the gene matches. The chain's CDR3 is CASSVAGSGGEQYF. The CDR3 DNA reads TGTGCCAGCAGCGTGGCAGGGAGCGGGGGTGAGCAGTACTTC.

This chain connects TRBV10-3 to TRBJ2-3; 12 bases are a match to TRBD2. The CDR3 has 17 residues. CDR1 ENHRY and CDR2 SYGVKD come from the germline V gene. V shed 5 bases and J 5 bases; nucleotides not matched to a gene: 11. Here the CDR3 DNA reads TGTGCCATCAGTCCTCGTCCGACTAGCGGGAGTGTAGATACGCAGTATTTT. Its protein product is CAISPRPTSGSVDTQYF.

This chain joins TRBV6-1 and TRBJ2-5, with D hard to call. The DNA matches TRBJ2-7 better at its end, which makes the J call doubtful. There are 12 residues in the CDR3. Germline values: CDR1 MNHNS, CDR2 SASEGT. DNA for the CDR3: TGTGCCAGCAGTGAACGCGCCTACGAGCAGTACTTC. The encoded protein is CASSERAYEQYF.

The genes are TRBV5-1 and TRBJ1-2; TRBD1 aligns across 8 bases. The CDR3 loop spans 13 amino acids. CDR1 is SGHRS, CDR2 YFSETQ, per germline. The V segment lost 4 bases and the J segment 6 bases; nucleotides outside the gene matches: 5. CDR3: CASSRGTGDGYTF. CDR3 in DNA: TGCGCCAGCAGCCGAGGGACAGGCGATGGCTACACCTTC.

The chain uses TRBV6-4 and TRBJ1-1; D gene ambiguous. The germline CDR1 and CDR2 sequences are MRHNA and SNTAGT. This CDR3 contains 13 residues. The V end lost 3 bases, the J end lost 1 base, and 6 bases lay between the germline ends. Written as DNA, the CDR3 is TGTGCCAGCAGTGAAGGAAGGAACACTGAAGCTTTCTTT. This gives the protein CASSEGRNTEAFF.

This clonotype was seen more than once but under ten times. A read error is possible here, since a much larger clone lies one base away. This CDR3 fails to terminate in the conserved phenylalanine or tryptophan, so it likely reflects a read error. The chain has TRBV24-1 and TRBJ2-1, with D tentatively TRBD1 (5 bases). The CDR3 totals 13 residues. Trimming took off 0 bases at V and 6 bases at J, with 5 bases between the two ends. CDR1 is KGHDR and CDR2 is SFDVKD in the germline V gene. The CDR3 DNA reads TGTGCCACCAGTGATTTGACAGGCAATGAGCAGTTCTTA. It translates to CATSDLTGNEQFL.

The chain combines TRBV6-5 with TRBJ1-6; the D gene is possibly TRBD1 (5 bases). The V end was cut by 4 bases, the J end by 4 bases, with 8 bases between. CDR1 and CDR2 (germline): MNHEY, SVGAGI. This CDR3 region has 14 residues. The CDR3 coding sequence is TGTGCCAGCAGTTTCGACAGATATAATTCACCCCTCCACTTT. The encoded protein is CASSFDRYNSPLHF.

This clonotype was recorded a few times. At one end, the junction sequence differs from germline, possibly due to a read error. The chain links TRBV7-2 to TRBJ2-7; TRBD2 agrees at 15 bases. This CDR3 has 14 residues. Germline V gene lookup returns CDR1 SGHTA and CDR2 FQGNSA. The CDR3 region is CASSQGLAGGRLFF. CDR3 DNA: TGTGCCAGCAGCCAGGGACTAGCGGGAGGACGACTGTTCTTC.

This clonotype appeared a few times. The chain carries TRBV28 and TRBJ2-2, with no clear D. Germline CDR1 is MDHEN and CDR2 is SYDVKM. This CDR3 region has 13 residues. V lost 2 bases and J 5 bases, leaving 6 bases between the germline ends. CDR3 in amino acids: CASSLRKTGELFF. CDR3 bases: TGTGCCAGCAGTTTACGCAAAACCGGGGAGCTGTTTTTT. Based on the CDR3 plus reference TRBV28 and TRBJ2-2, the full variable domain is DVKVTQSSRYLVKRTGEKVFLECVQDMDHENMFWYRQDPGLGLRLIYFSYDVKMKEKGDIPEGYSVSREKKERFSLILESASTNQTSMYLCASSLRKTGELFFGEGSRLTVL.

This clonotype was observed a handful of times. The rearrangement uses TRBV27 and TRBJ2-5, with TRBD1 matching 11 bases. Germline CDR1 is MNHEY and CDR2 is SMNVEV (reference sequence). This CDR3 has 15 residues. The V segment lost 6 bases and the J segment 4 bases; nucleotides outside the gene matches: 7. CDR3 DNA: TGTGCCAGCAGCCCTGGACAGGGGGCGGGAGAGACCCAGTACTTC. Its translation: CASSPGQGAGETQYF.

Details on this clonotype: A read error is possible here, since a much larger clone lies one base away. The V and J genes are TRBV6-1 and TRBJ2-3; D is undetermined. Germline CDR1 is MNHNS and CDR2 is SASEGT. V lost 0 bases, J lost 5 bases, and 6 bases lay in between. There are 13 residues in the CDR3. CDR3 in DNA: TGTGCCAGCAGTGAAGCCCCCAAAGATACGCAGTATTTT. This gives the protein CASSEAPKDTQYF.